Shown below are 23 T cell receptor beta chains from a single sample sequenced in a study of shared clonotypes between healthy human individuals. Repertoires were generated with immunoSEQ multiplex PCR, while TCRdb's copy carries only in-frame clones and drops some. The profile shows over a million clones, about four fifths of them singletons. Sequences were obtained from memory CD4+ T cells from PBMCs. The subset is: CD45RA-negative fraction. The receptor set was obtained from a man aged 18 to 35 in good health. Some clones in this sample may be carry-over from other donors' samples.

The chain carries TRBV4-2 and TRBJ2-1; 8 bases align to TRBD2. Germline loops: CDR1 LGHNA, CDR2 YNFKEQ. The J segment lost 6 bases and the V segment lost 0 bases, leaving 7 bases of the junction unmatched. This CDR3 is 16 amino acids long. DNA for the CDR3: TGTGCCAGCAGCCAAGATCCGAGACTAGCGTCCAATGAGCAGTTCTTC. Translating gives CASSQDPRLASNEQFF.

This clone was observed a few times. J is TRBJ2-4 and V is TRBV10-3; unclear D gene. The ends were cut back, 0 bases at V and 0 bases at J, with 6 bases in the middle. The CDR3 consists of 15 residues. In germline, CDR1 is ENHRY, CDR2 SYGVKD. The CDR3 DNA reads TGTGCCATCAGTGAGTCGGAACTAGCCAAAAACATTCAGTACTTC. It specifies CAISESELAKNIQYF.

V gene TRBV5-5 combines with J gene TRBJ2-3; D is undetermined. CDR1 and CDR2 from the germline V gene are SGHKS and YYEKEE (reference sequence). This CDR3 spans 15 amino acids. V lost 3 bases and J 0 bases, leaving 11 bases between the germline ends. The chain's CDR3 is CASSSALTSTDTQYF. CDR3 nucleotide sequence: TGTGCCAGCAGCTCCGCCCTGACTAGCACAGATACGCAGTATTTT.

A single count supports this clone. This chain uses TRBV14 with TRBJ1-4; possibly TRBD1 for D (5 bases). This CDR3 is built from 13 residues. Germline values: CDR1 SGHDN, CDR2 FVKESK. V shed 1 base and J shed 7 bases, with 7 bases lying between them. CDR3 amino acids: CASSQGGSEKLFF. The CDR3 nucleotides read TGTGCCAGCAGCCAAGGGGGGAGTGAAAAACTGTTTTTT.

V is TRBV27 and J is TRBJ2-7; D might be TRBD1 (5 bases). Germline V gives CDR1 MNHEY, CDR2 SMNVEV (reference sequence). The CDR3 is made up of 14 amino acids. The germline V and J ends were trimmed by 1 base and 6 bases, with 13 bases remaining between them. Here the CDR3 reads CASSLFGREREQYF. The CDR3 DNA reads as TGTGCCAGCAGTTTATTTGGCAGGGAACGCGAGCAGTACTTC.

The chain employs TRBV28 and TRBJ1-5; TRBD1 agrees at 9 bases. Looked up from germline, CDR1 is MDHEN and CDR2 is SYDVKM. V shed 5 bases, J shed 2 bases, and the junction held 4 bases outside the gene matches. There are 15 residues in the CDR3. CDR3 loop: CASSNRGQRNQPQHF. CDR3 bases: TGTGCCAGCAGTAACAGGGGGCAGCGCAATCAGCCCCAGCATTTT.

The rearrangement joins TRBV19 to TRBJ1-3; 7 nucleotides align to TRBD1. The J segment lost 7 bases and the V segment lost 3 bases, leaving 3 bases of the junction unmatched. Germline CDR1 is LNHDA and CDR2 is SQIVND (reference sequence). CDR3 length: 13 residues. CDR3 sequence reads: CASSIGQENTIYF. CDR3 in DNA: TGTGCCAGTAGTATCGGACAGGAGAACACCATATATTTT.

CDR3 in amino acids: CSWGAPYNEQFF. CDR3 sequence (DNA): TGCAGTTGGGGAGCCCCCTACAATGAGCAGTTCTTC. The gene calls are TRBV29-1 and TRBJ2-1; the D gene is possibly TRBD2 (5 bases). The CDR3 totals 12 residues. Per germline, CDR1 SQVTM and CDR2 ANQGSEA.

The J gene is TRBJ1-4, the V gene TRBV5-1; 9 bases map to TRBD1. With V trimmed by 0 bases and J by 7 bases, 10 bases remained unmatched. Germline CDR1 SGHRS, CDR2 YFSETQ. The CDR3 consists of 17 residues. The CDR3 region is CASSLALTMTGGEKLFF. DNA for the CDR3: TGCGCCAGCAGCTTGGCCTTGACTATGACAGGGGGTGAAAAACTGTTTTTT.

The chain uses TRBV5-1 and TRBJ1-2; no reliable D call. Trimming removed 2 bases from V and 2 bases from J, with 10 bases in between. Germline V gives CDR1 SGHRS, CDR2 YFSETQ. This CDR3 contains 14 residues. CDR3 DNA sequence: TGCGCCAGCAGCTTTTCAGGAGAAAACTATGGCTACACCTTC. Its protein is CASSFSGENYGYTF.

The chain is built from TRBV28 and TRBJ2-7, with D tentatively TRBD1 (5 bases). V gave up 3 bases and J gave up 2 bases, with 11 bases separating them. Germline V gene sequence: CDR1 MDHEN, CDR2 SYDVKM. The CDR3 runs to 14 residues. CDR3 nucleotides: TGTGCCAGCAGTTTCCCCGGCAGGGCCTACGAGCAGTACTTC. This translates into CASSFPGRAYEQYF.

This chain uses TRBV7-2 with TRBJ2-7; 8 positions match TRBD1. Per germline, CDR1 SGHTA and CDR2 FQGNSA. V dropped 4 bases and J dropped 3; count of bases not matched to a gene: 8. CDR3 length: 15 amino acids. The CDR3 loop is CASSSAGQGLYEQYF. The DNA for the CDR3 is TGTGCCAGCAGCTCGGCTGGACAGGGACTCTACGAGCAGTACTTC.

The CDR3 here is CASRGLAGEDTQYF. As DNA, the CDR3 is TGCGCCAGCAGAGGACTAGCGGGAGAAGATACGCAGTATTTT. This chain uses TRBV10-2 with TRBJ2-3; TRBD2 matches at 13 bases. The V segment lost 6 bases and the J segment 5 bases; nucleotides outside the gene matches: 2. Germline CDR1 is WSHSY and CDR2 is SAAADI. The CDR3 contains 14 residues.

The V gene is TRBV11-2, the J gene TRBJ1-3; TRBD1 matches at 8 bases. Per germline, CDR1 SGHAT and CDR2 FQNNGV. V shed 4 bases, J shed 0 bases, and the junction held 8 bases outside the gene matches. The CDR3 covers 17 residues. CDR3 sequence (DNA): TGTGCCAGCAGCTCATACTATACAGGGGGCTCTGGAAACACCATATATTTT. Amino acids: CASSSYYTGGSGNTIYF. The entire variable domain, with the rest obtained from reference TRBV11-2 and TRBJ1-3, is as follows: EAGVAQSPRYKIIEKRQSVAFWCNPISGHATLYWYQQILGQGPKLLIQFQNNGVVDDSQLPKDRFSAERLKGVDSTLKIQPAKLEDSAVYLCASSSYYTGGSGNTIYFGEGSWLTVV.

The rearrangement uses TRBV4-2 and TRBJ1-4; D call uncertain. The germline V gene encodes CDR1 LGHNA and CDR2 YNFKEQ. This CDR3 is 16 amino acids long. V gave up 3 bases and J gave up 0 bases, with 11 bases separating them. CDR3 sequence reads: CASSHNQWATNEKLFF. The CDR3 bases are TGTGCCAGCAGCCACAACCAGTGGGCAACTAATGAAAAACTGTTTTTT.

Remarks on this clone: This probably arose from a read error, given a far larger clone one base away. This chain links TRBV19 with TRBJ2-7; TRBD1 might be the D (6 bases). The CDR3 length is 13 residues. CDR1 LNHDA and CDR2 SQIVND come from the germline V gene (reference sequence). V lost 5 bases and J lost 5, with 13 bases in between. The CDR3 DNA reads TGTGCCAGTAGTTTGCAGGGGCCCCACGAGCAGTACTTC. Translating gives CASSLQGPHEQYF.

This clone has only one observation. A read error may be the cause here, since a much bigger clone is one base away. V gene TRBV29-1 combines with J gene TRBJ1-1; D is unclear. The ends were cut back, 7 bases at V and 1 base at J, with 16 bases in the middle. The germline gives CDR1 SQVTM, CDR2 ANQGSEA. This CDR3 has 14 residues. CDR3 amino acids: CSATRGVGNTEAFF. The CDR3 DNA sequence: TGCAGCGCAACTCGGGGAGTCGGGAACACTGAAGCTTTCTTT.

The J gene is TRBJ2-5, the V gene TRBV15; D unresolved. Trimming removed 4 bases from V and 2 bases from J, with 11 bases in between. CDR3 size: 14 residues. Germline-derived CDR1 and CDR2 are LNHNV and YYDKDF (reference sequence). CDR3 protein: CATSIGRAQETQYF. DNA for the CDR3: TGTGCCACCAGCATAGGACGGGCGCAAGAGACCCAGTACTTC.

The chain carries TRBV11-2 and TRBJ2-7; 10 bases fit TRBD2. V shed 2 bases and J 4 bases; nucleotides not matched to a gene: 8. The CDR3 totals 16 residues. Germline V lookup: CDR1 SGHAT, CDR2 FQNNGV. CDR3: CASSLSSGSSGYEQYF. The CDR3 DNA reads TGTGCCAGCAGCTTATCTAGCGGGAGTAGTGGGTACGAGCAGTACTTC.

This chain joins TRBV5-1 and TRBJ2-7; 9 bases are a match to TRBD2. Germline V gene sequence: CDR1 SGHRS, CDR2 YFSETQ. V dropped 5 bases and J dropped 5; count of bases not matched to a gene: 11. This CDR3 is built from 15 residues. The CDR3 reads CASREGGRASDEQYF. The CDR3 region has the DNA TGCGCCAGCAGGGAAGGCGGGAGGGCCAGTGACGAGCAGTACTTC.

In the case of this clone: The same CDR3 is also encoded by other DNA sequences in this sample. This chain joins TRBV28 and TRBJ1-2, with D tentatively TRBD1 (6 bases). Germline V gene lookup returns CDR1 MDHEN and CDR2 SYDVKM. The CDR3 runs 13 residues. Trimming pared 2 bases from V and 3 bases from J, leaving 7 bases between. Written as DNA, the CDR3 is TGTGCCAGCAGTTTAGGGGGCTACTATGGCTACACCTTC. Residues: CASSLGGYYGYTF.

The rearrangement uses TRBV9 and TRBJ2-1; 11 nucleotides align to TRBD2. The CDR3 consists of 16 residues. Per the germline V gene, CDR1 is SGDLS and CDR2 is YYNGEE. Trimming cost V 6 bases and J 9 bases; bases outside gene matches: 14. The CDR3 loop is CASTPVAGGLVGEQFF. CDR3 bases: TGTGCCAGCACCCCTGTAGCGGGAGGGCTCGTAGGTGAGCAGTTCTTC.

The rearrangement uses TRBV6-5 and TRBJ2-7; 9 nucleotides match TRBD2. In germline, CDR1 is MNHEY, CDR2 SVGAGI. The CDR3 is made up of 14 amino acids. Trimming at V came to 7 bases and at J to 6 bases, leaving 10 bases not matched to a gene. CDR3 loop: CASTPAGGLGEQYF. The CDR3 region has the DNA TGTGCCAGCACTCCGGCGGGAGGGCTCGGCGAGCAGTACTTC.